Listed here are 29 T cell receptor beta chains from one sample, sequenced in a study of regulatory T cells in long-lasting Graves disease. Building the TCR beta libraries relied on iRepertoire HTBI primers, and CDR3 regions underwent Arm-PCR. TCRdb independently ran MiXCR on the multiplex PCR reads; one entry per CDR3 protein. This table has just over 600,000 distinct CDR3 sequences, approximately 15% appearing once. Time point described: newly diagnosed GD, antithyroid drugs for less than 3 months. Following extraction of RNA from PBMCs, that RNA was used to make the TCR library. These data are also associated with another study on T cells in Graves' hyperthyroidism and ophthalmopathy.

Sequenced material: peripheral blood mononuclear cells (PBMCs), taken at new diagnosis, from a patient treated with antithyroid drugs. These receptors were taken from a woman between 25 and 40 years old with Graves disease.

The chain is built from TRBV6-2 or TRBV6-3 and TRBJ2-2; D gene uncertain. Germline CDR1 reads MNHEY; CDR2 reads SVGEGT. The CDR3 is made up of 12 amino acids. The V end lost 6 bases, the J end lost 7 bases, and 9 bases lay between the germline ends. CDR3 nucleotide sequence: TGTGCCAGCAGGGGTACAAACGGGGAGCTGTTTTTT. Protein: CASRGTNGELFF.

At least ten counts were recorded for this clonotype. V usage is TRBV12-3 or TRBV12-4 and J usage is TRBJ1-1; D possibly corresponds to TRBD1 (6 bases). The CDR3 spans 14 residues. V was cut by 7 bases and J by 0 bases, with 12 bases left in between. This CDR3 reads CASKRQAMNTEAFF. The CDR3 region has the DNA TGTGCCAGCAAACGACAGGCCATGAACACTGAAGCTTTCTTT.

Points on this clonotype: The germline gene is not matched at one end of the junction; a read error may be the cause. This chain connects TRBV6-1 to TRBJ2-1; D may be TRBD2 (6 bases). The CDR3 is 12 residues long. Germline V gene sequence: CDR1 MNHNS, CDR2 SASEGT. The CDR3 reads CASSPGLKGLYF. CDR3 nucleotides: TGTGCCAGCAGCCCGGGACTGAAGGGCCTGTACTTC.

This clonotype was recorded a few times. The V call is TRBV19, the J call TRBJ2-1; 11 bases are shared with TRBD1. With 3 bases clipped from V and 12 bases from J, the junction kept 10 bases outside the gene matches. The length of the CDR3 is 15 residues. The germline V gene has CDR1 LNHDA and CDR2 SQIVND (reference sequence). DNA for the CDR3: TGTGCCAGTAGTATTGACTGGGACAGGGGGTCTACGCAGTTCTTC. Its protein is CASSIDWDRGSTQFF. Full variable domain (missing parts from reference TRBV19 and TRBJ2-1): DGGITQSPKYLFRKEGQNVTLSCEQNLNHDAMYWYRQDPGQGLRLIYYSQIVNDFQKGDIAEGYSVSREKKESFPLTVTSAQKNPTAFYLCASSIDWDRGSTQFFGPGTRLTVL.

This clonotype was detected many times. The rearrangement uses TRBV7-9 and TRBJ2-5, with 7 bases that match TRBD1. This CDR3 region has 14 residues. With V trimmed by 8 bases and J by 5 bases, 11 bases remained unmatched. CDR1 is SEHNR and CDR2 is FQNEAQ in the germline V gene (reference sequence). The CDR3 loop reads CASAGGTSGETQYF. CDR3 coding DNA: TGTGCCAGCGCAGGGGGAACAAGTGGGGAGACCCAGTACTTC. The full variable domain, in which reference TRBV7-9 and TRBJ2-5 provide the parts outside the CDR3, is DTGVSQNPRHKITKRGQNVTFRCDPISEHNRLYWYRQTLGQGPEFLTYFQNEAQLEKSRLLSDRFSAERPKGSFSTLEIQRTEQGDSAMYLCASAGGTSGETQYFGPGTRLLVL.

The V gene is TRBV27, the J gene TRBJ2-7, with a tentative D call TRBD2 (6 bases). V gave up 10 bases and J gave up 4 bases, with 20 bases separating them. CDR1 and CDR2 from the germline V gene are MNHEY and SMNVEV (reference sequence). This CDR3 spans 14 amino acids. The CDR3 sequence is CATAEAGPSYEQYF. As DNA, the CDR3 is TGTGCCACCGCCGAGGCGGGACCTTCTTACGAGCAGTACTTC.

This clonotype has more than one count but fewer than ten. The genes are TRBV20-1 and TRBJ2-1, with no clear D. V lost 0 bases, J lost 0 bases, and 15 bases lay in between. This CDR3 spans 17 amino acids. From germline, CDR1 is DFQATT and CDR2 SNEGSKA (reference sequence). The CDR3 DNA reads TGCAGTGCTAGAGATCTGCGAGCGAAGAGCTCCTACAATGAGCAGTTCTTC. Translation: CSARDLRAKSSYNEQFF.

This clonotype was observed a few times. This sequence may be a read error, since a much larger clone differs from it by one base. The chain recombines TRBV6-2 or TRBV6-3 with TRBJ1-1, with a possible D match to TRBD1 (6 bases). CDR1 and CDR2 (germline): MNHEY, SVGEGT. V lost 5 bases and J 10 bases, leaving 14 bases between the germline ends. The CDR3 spans 12 residues. The CDR3 spells CASSVKGGRAFF. DNA of the CDR3: TGTGCCAGCAGTGTTAAGGGGGGGCGAGCTTTCTTT.

As for this clonotype: A clone one base away is much larger, so this may be a read error. As DNA, the CDR3 is TGCAGTGCTAGGCCTTGGCGGGAGGCTTTGACTGAGCAGTTCTTC. The encoded protein is CSARPWREALTEQFF. J is TRBJ2-1 and V is TRBV20-1; 8 positions agree with TRBD2. The V segment lost 3 bases and the J segment 9 bases; nucleotides outside the gene matches: 13. The CDR3 extends over 15 amino acids. CDR1 is DFQATT and CDR2 is SNEGSKA in the germline V gene (reference sequence).

This clonotype came up many times. This chain links TRBV12-3 or TRBV12-4 with TRBJ1-2; TRBD1 matches at 11 bases. This CDR3 contains 13 residues. The trim removed 5 bases at V and 7 bases at J, leaving 3 bases unmatched. The CDR3 DNA is TGTGCCAGCAGTCCGGGACAGGGGGTTGGCTACACCTTC. Amino acid sequence: CASSPGQGVGYTF.

This clonotype was picked up many times. The CDR3 sequence: CASSRTGLNTEAFF. CDR3 nucleotides: TGTGCCAGCAGCAGGACAGGGCTGAACACTGAAGCTTTCTTT. This chain connects TRBV7-9 to TRBJ1-1, with TRBD1 matching 8 bases. Germline CDR1 reads SEHNR; CDR2 reads FQNEAQ (reference sequence). This CDR3 has 14 amino acids. V shed 5 bases, J shed 0 bases, and the junction held 2 bases outside the gene matches.

This clonotype has more than one count but fewer than ten. The chain couples TRBV12-3 or TRBV12-4 to TRBJ1-5; 10 positions match TRBD1. Germline trimming cut 5 bases from V and 6 bases from J; bases unmatched to any gene: 10. CDR3 size: 16 residues. CDR3: CASSTGTGATTQPQHF. CDR3 DNA sequence: TGTGCCAGCAGTACAGGGACAGGGGCGACGACTCAGCCCCAGCATTTT.

At least ten counts were recorded for this clonotype. This chain connects TRBV6-5 to TRBJ1-2; D uncertain. Looked up from germline, CDR1 is MNHEY and CDR2 is SVGAGI. Deletions cut 4 bases from V and 4 bases from J, with 10 bases between. There are 13 residues in the CDR3. The CDR3 protein is CASSFLGSYGYTF. The CDR3 bases are TGTGCCAGCAGTTTCCTGGGGTCCTATGGCTACACCTTC.

This clonotype was seen more than once but under ten times. The chain couples TRBV18 to TRBJ2-2; 12 bases match TRBD2. J gave up 5 bases and V 2 bases, and 3 bases lay outside the gene matches. Germline lookup yields CDR1 KGHSH and CDR2 LQKENI. CDR3 length: 16 amino acids. The CDR3 loop reads CASSPAGLAGTGELFF. In DNA, the CDR3 is TGTGCCAGCTCACCAGCGGGACTAGCGGGTACCGGGGAGCTGTTTTTT.

The chain carries TRBV20-1 and TRBJ2-2; no reliable D call. CDR3 length equals 14 residues. Germline lookup yields CDR1 DFQATT and CDR2 SNEGSKA (reference sequence). Trimming removed 7 bases at V and 0 bases at J, with 12 bases between. The CDR3 DNA follows: TGCAGTGTTCGCGACGTCGCGAACACCGGGGAGCTGTTTTTT. Translated: CSVRDVANTGELFF.

The gene calls are TRBV12-3 or TRBV12-4 and TRBJ2-1; 8 positions agree with TRBD2. This CDR3 has 13 residues. J gave up 3 bases and V 7 bases, and 2 bases lay outside the gene matches. CDR3 protein: CASKAGDYNEQFF. The CDR3 region has the DNA TGTGCCAGCAAAGCGGGAGACTACAATGAGCAGTTCTTC.

The chain joins TRBV15 to TRBJ2-6, with a weak D call TRBD1 (5 bases). The germline gives CDR1 LNHNV, CDR2 YYDKDF (reference sequence). The CDR3 consists of 18 residues. Trimming pared 0 bases from V and 0 bases from J, leaving 12 bases between. Here the CDR3 DNA reads TGTGCCACCAGCAGAGATACAGGCTTTAGCTCTGGGGCCAACGTCCTGACTTTC. It is translated as CATSRDTGFSSGANVLTF.

The sample holds many counts of this clonotype. The rearrangement uses TRBV2 and TRBJ2-3; TRBD2 matches 8 bases. With 7 bases clipped from V and 3 bases from J, the junction kept 9 bases outside the gene matches. The CDR3 length is 15 residues. Germline CDR1 SNHLY, CDR2 FYNNEI. The DNA of the CDR3 is TGTGCCAGCAAGCTGTTGGGACTAGATACAGATACGCAGTATTTT. Translation gives CASKLLGLDTDTQYF.

Comments on this clonotype: With only one base between it and a far larger clone, this is likely a read error. The V gene is TRBV11-1, the J gene TRBJ1-1; no firm D call. V was cut by 1 base and J by 1 base, with 7 bases left in between. The CDR3 is made up of 14 amino acids. Germline V lookup: CDR1 SGHAT, CDR2 FQDESV (reference sequence). Here the CDR3 reads CASSLGTRNTEAFF. CDR3 coding DNA: TGTGCCAGCAGCTTAGGAACAAGGAACACTGAAGCTTTCTTT.

This clonotype was observed a handful of times. The rearrangement uses TRBV20-1 and TRBJ2-1; 10 bases match TRBD1. The closer fit of TRBJ2-4 to the DNA end suggests the J call may be wrong. The CDR3 is made up of 14 amino acids. Looked up from germline, CDR1 is DFQATT and CDR2 is SNEGSKA (reference sequence). CDR3 nucleotides: TGCAGTGCCCCCCCGACAGGGGGCCGCGGCATTCAGTACTTC. The encoded protein is CSAPPTGGRGIQYF.

This clonotype was detected many times. This sequence joins TRBV12-3 or TRBV12-4 and TRBJ2-7; the D gene is possibly TRBD1 (5 bases). V was pared by 7 bases and J by 1 base, with 14 bases between. The CDR3 runs 14 residues. The CDR3 reads CASKRTRQSYEQYF. Here the CDR3 DNA reads TGTGCCAGCAAAAGGACACGGCAATCCTACGAGCAGTACTTC.

This clonotype was detected a few times. The chain recombines TRBV10-2 with TRBJ1-4; no definite D call. Germline-derived CDR1 and CDR2 are WSHSY and SAAADI. The CDR3 sequence is 12 residues long. V was cut by 7 bases and J by 7 bases, with 10 bases left in between. The CDR3 protein is CASTLRIEKLFF. The DNA of the CDR3 is TGCGCCAGCACTCTAAGGATTGAAAAACTGTTTTTT.

This clonotype was seen repeatedly, ten times or more. The CDR3 is CSASSGLNNEQFF. The CDR3 nucleotides read TGCAGCGCCTCTAGCGGACTTAACAATGAGCAGTTCTTC. The rearrangement links TRBV20-1 to TRBJ2-1; 7 bases are shared with TRBD2. The CDR3 length is 13 residues. CDR1 is DFQATT, CDR2 SNEGSKA, per germline (reference sequence).

The chain uses TRBV6-1 and TRBJ1-2; D possibly corresponds to TRBD1 (5 bases). The germline CDR1 and CDR2 sequences are MNHNS and SASEGT. V was trimmed by 6 bases and J by 4 bases, leaving 15 bases between them. The CDR3 runs 14 residues. CDR3 nucleotide sequence: TGTGCCAGCAGGGGAAGGGGCGGGGGCTATGGCTACACCTTC. Residues: CASRGRGGGYGYTF.

CDR3 sequence: CASRTRLAGETQYF. The CDR3 region has the DNA TGCGCCAGCAGGACCAGACTAGCGGGAGAGACCCAGTACTTC. The chain combines TRBV10-2 with TRBJ2-5; 10 nucleotides line up with TRBD2. The CDR3 covers 14 residues. The junction had 5 bases not matched to a gene; V was cut back by 6 bases and J by 4 bases. Germline V gene lookup returns CDR1 WSHSY and CDR2 SAAADI.

Comments on this clonotype: Given a much more abundant clone one base away, this may be a read error. The genes are TRBV24-1 and TRBJ2-1; 11 bases fit TRBD2. Germline V gene data show CDR1 as KGHDR and CDR2 as SFDVKD. This CDR3 contains 16 residues. After removal of 5 bases from V and 4 bases from J, the junction contained 6 bases not matched to a gene. The CDR3 coding sequence is TGTGCCACCAGTGGTCCGGGACTAGCGGCATACAATGAGCAGTTCTTC. Residues: CATSGPGLAAYNEQFF.

V gene TRBV10-3 combines with J gene TRBJ2-7; 7 bases map to TRBD1. The V and J ends lost 5 bases and 7 bases, in that order; junction bases with no gene match: 8. The CDR3 loop spans 13 amino acids. Germline CDR1 reads ENHRY; CDR2 reads SYGVKD. The CDR3 DNA reads as TGTGCCATCAGTCAGACAGGGTGGGAGGAGCAGTACTTC. Residues: CAISQTGWEEQYF.

This clonotype has a handful of counts. This chain links TRBV19 with TRBJ2-7, with TRBD1 matching 9 bases. V gave up 7 bases and J gave up 3 bases; unmatched junction bases: 7. The CDR3 is made up of 14 amino acids. Looked up from germline, CDR1 is LNHDA and CDR2 is SQIVND (reference sequence). The CDR3 DNA sequence: TGTGCCAGTAAACAACAGGGGGCTGGCTACGAGCAGTACTTC. Residues: CASKQQGAGYEQYF.

This clonotype came up many times. The rearrangement links TRBV7-9 to TRBJ2-1, with TRBD2 as a possible D gene (6 bases). Trimming pared 5 bases from V and 0 bases from J, leaving 14 bases between. Germline-derived CDR1 and CDR2 are SEHNR and FQNEAQ (reference sequence). This CDR3 is built from 16 residues. The CDR3, as DNA: TGTGCCAGCAGCAAAACCGGGACTTTCTCCTACAATGAGCAGTTCTTC. Translating it yields CASSKTGTFSYNEQFF.